This entry concerns a single T cell receptor beta chain. The sample comes from a study of control samples from healthy donors and cancer patients. From germline, CDR1 is SGDLS and CDR2 YYNGEE. The CDR3 spans 18 residues. The ends lost 7 bases at V and 6 bases at J; junction bases unmatched: 24. TCRdb keeps only in-frame clones here, not all; method: immunoSEQ multiplex PCR. The table shows about 80,000 clones, with 80% to 90% occurring only once. The specimen was PBMCs. V is TRBV9 and J is TRBJ2-7; 8 nucleotides agree with TRBD2. The receptor's source is a man in his fifties or sixties with head and neck cancer. CDR3 nucleotide sequence: TGTGCCAGCCTGCAGGACAGAGATGACGGGAGGGCCTACTGCGAGCAGTACTTC. Encoded protein: CASLQDRDDGRAYCEQYF.